This T cell receptor (beta chain) was profiled in a study of blood T cell repertoires in COVID-19 (dated by TCRdb to 2019 to 2021). Regarding the study in general: Samples from collaborators originated in the United States, Italy and Spain and spanned both the acute and convalescent phases of COVID-19. Deeply sampled blood TCRbeta repertoires from subjects exposed to, actively infected with, or recovered from COVID-19 were included in the dataset. The material from the prospective study consisted of cDNA or gDNA derived from T cells, B-cell-depleted T cells, or PBMCs. The repertoires were made available in a free public database intended to serve as a resource for research on the immune response to SARS-CoV-2. Where HLA class I and class II types were available, the types were taken from metadata supplied by the sample provider, not from assay-based typing. Sample metadata almost always included a de-identified subject ID, COVID-19 status, age in years and sex. Samples came from the ongoing ImmuneRACE study (first 160 participants) plus 1,254 subjects from 6 global collaborators. Paper-wide results and their limitations: How much clinical and demographic metadata was included differed by source and by participant, and the metadata was provided uncurated.

Details on this clone: Its antigen remains undetermined. No much larger clone is present one base from it, and per-base qualities are unavailable.

The immunoSEQ Assay, a bias-controlled multiplex PCR, was used to amplify TCRbeta CDR3 regions from genomic DNA. As for the original processing: The number of nucleated cells in each sample was estimated from the amplification of reference gene primers within the assay. To quantify the absolute abundance of each unique TCRbeta CDR3 rearrangement, sequence reads were collapsed and filtered. For each sample, productive Simpson clonality was calculated by taking the square root of Simpson's diversity index across productive rearrangements. What TCRdb holds here is the immuneACCESS table cut down to in-frame rearrangements. Part of the clones is not present; checked against another copy, under half of the missing clones reflect an unresolved V gene, and the others are unexplained. V and J calls plus clone size are reproduced from that table; the DNA served to infer D and trimming. Here the sample has 300,000 to 450,000 clones; roughly 87% occur a single time. The top ten constitute approximately 1% of the sample.

Relative to germline, V is 3 bases shorter and J is 4 bases shorter, with 17 bases between their ends. Looking up the germline V gene yields CDR1 KGHDR and CDR2 SFDVKD. From its cysteine to its phenylalanine, the CDR3 spans 16 amino acids. Only CDR3 DNA is held: 48 bases, read in frame from base 1. Enrolling through a virtual design, the prospective study's participants ranged in age from roughly 18 to 95 years and lived across approximately 25 United States geographic areas. In the prospective study, participants were assigned to cohorts based on the clinical history participants reported in a screening survey and a study questionnaire. Recovered participants in ImmuneRACE Cohort 3 were defined by two consecutive negative NP/OP PCR tests, clearance by a healthcare professional, or resolution of symptoms. Each participant in the prospective study had whole blood, serum and a nasopharyngeal or oropharyngeal swab collected by mobile phlebotomists. Prospective study participants could optionally give additional blood draws and questionnaires over an approximately two-month period. Before DNA extraction, blood samples from the prospective study were shipped at room temperature or frozen.

This TCR came from a woman aged 30 to 39 who had recovered from COVID-19. Rearrangement joined TRBV24-1 to TRBJ1-2, and possibly TRBD1, on 6 matching bases. The sample was PBMCs or T cells enriched from blood (not recorded which). The CDR3 here reads CATSDGGERPAYGYTF. The sequenced DNA is TGTGCCACCAGTGATGGGGGCGAAAGGCCAGCCTATGGCTACACCTTC.